This is a list of T cell receptor beta chains from one sample in a study of blood T cells in healthy people across ages. TCRdb analysed the 5' RACE reads with MiXCR anew, one entry per CDR3 protein. Of around 780,000 distinct CDR3 sequences in the sample, more than 25% were seen once. The sample also formed part of further work on T cells of mothers and their children.

Sequencing was performed on blood. These receptors originate from a boy aged 10-17 years in good health. CDR3s include the opening cysteine and the closing phenylalanine or tryptophan. The D gene is left open where the match is weak. Some rows have no size entry. The others give once, few or many, or a class for an expanded clone.

CDR3nt: TGTGCCAGCAGCCGTATAATGGGGCTATACGAGCAGTACTTC
CDR3aa: CASSRIMGLYEQYF
len: 14
abundance: few
v_gene: TRBV7-6
j_gene: TRBJ2-7
d_gene: .

CDR3nt: TGCAGCGTTGGCAGGACTGCAACGAATGAAAAACTGTTTTTT
CDR3aa: CSVGRTATNEKLFF
len: 14
abundance: few
v_gene: TRBV29-1
j_gene: TRBJ1-4
d_gene: .

CDR3nt: TGTGCCAGCAGCCAATTAATAGCGGGGTCCCCCTCCTACAATGAGCAGTTCTTC
CDR3aa: CASSQLIAGSPSYNEQFF
len: 18
abundance: few
v_gene: TRBV3-1
j_gene: TRBJ2-1
d_gene: TRBD2

CDR3nt: TGTGCCAGCTCACTGAGCGGGACAGCGTATGGCTACACCTTC
CDR3aa: CASSLSGTAYGYTF
len: 14
abundance: few
v_gene: TRBV18
j_gene: TRBJ1-2
d_gene: TRBD1

CDR3nt: TGTGCCAGCAGTTTACCACAGGGGATCCCTCTCTCCTATAATTCACCCCTCCACTTT
CDR3aa: CASSLPQGIPLSYNSPLHF
len: 19
abundance: .
v_gene: TRBV28
j_gene: TRBJ1-6
d_gene: TRBD1

CDR3nt: TGTGCCACCCAGGAGGGGGCGGAATTCCCTTACGAGCAGTACTTC
CDR3aa: CATQEGAEFPYEQYF
len: 15
abundance: .
v_gene: TRBV6-2/TRBV6-3
j_gene: TRBJ2-7
d_gene: .

CDR3nt: TGTGCCAGCAGTTACTCGCCCGGGGTTCAGTCGAGCAATCAGCCCCAGCATTTT
CDR3aa: CASSYSPGVQSSNQPQHF
len: 18
abundance: few
v_gene: TRBV6-2/TRBV6-3
j_gene: TRBJ1-5
d_gene: .

CDR3nt: TGTGCCAGCAGCGTAACCCCGGGATATCAAGAGACCCAGTACTTC
CDR3aa: CASSVTPGYQETQYF
len: 15
abundance: .
v_gene: TRBV9
j_gene: TRBJ2-5
d_gene: .

CDR3nt: TGTGCCAGCAGCTCACCCGGCGGCCGTGAAGCTTTCTTT
CDR3aa: CASSSPGGREAFF
len: 13
abundance: few
v_gene: TRBV7-8
j_gene: TRBJ1-1
d_gene: .

CDR3nt: TGTGCCAGCAGTGATCGACCGACATATGGCGGCTACACCTTC
CDR3aa: CASSDRPTYGGYTF
len: 14
abundance: .
v_gene: TRBV25-1
j_gene: TRBJ1-2
d_gene: .

CDR3nt: TGTGCCAGCAGTTACTCTCCTCGGGCCGGCTACACCTTC
CDR3aa: CASSYSPRAGYTF
len: 13
abundance: few
v_gene: TRBV6-2/TRBV6-3
j_gene: TRBJ1-2
d_gene: .

CDR3nt: TGTGCCAGCAGCTTACTAGCGGGGGGCTTCGAGCAGTTCTTC
CDR3aa: CASSLLAGGFEQFF
len: 14
abundance: .
v_gene: TRBV11-2
j_gene: TRBJ2-1
d_gene: TRBD2

CDR3nt: TGTGCCAGCAGCTTAGATCCCCAGACGCGGTACAATGAGCAGTTCTTC
CDR3aa: CASSLDPQTRYNEQFF
len: 16
abundance: few
v_gene: TRBV11-2
j_gene: TRBJ2-1
d_gene: .

CDR3nt: TGTGCCAGCAAGACCGGGACAGGGACCTACGAGCAGTACTTC
CDR3aa: CASKTGTGTYEQYF
len: 14
abundance: .
v_gene: TRBV2
j_gene: TRBJ2-7
d_gene: TRBD1

CDR3nt: TGTGCCAGCAGAAGGACTAGCGGTACCTACAATGAGCAGTTCTTC
CDR3aa: CASRRTSGTYNEQFF
len: 15
abundance: .
v_gene: TRBV7-3
j_gene: TRBJ2-1
d_gene: TRBD2

CDR3nt: TGTGCCAGCAGTTTTCGACAGGCTAACTATGGCTACACCTTC
CDR3aa: CASSFRQANYGYTF
len: 14
abundance: few
v_gene: TRBV6-6
j_gene: TRBJ1-2
d_gene: .

CDR3nt: TGTGCCAGCAGGGATACTCCCAAGCAGGTTGAAAAACTGTTTTTT
CDR3aa: CASRDTPKQVEKLFF
len: 15
abundance: .
v_gene: TRBV2
j_gene: TRBJ1-4
d_gene: .

CDR3nt: TGCAGCGTAAGGGTTGAGCAAGAGACCCAGTACTTC
CDR3aa: CSVRVEQETQYF
len: 12
abundance: few
v_gene: TRBV29-1
j_gene: TRBJ2-5
d_gene: .

CDR3nt: TGTGCCAGCAGTGAATGCCTGCTAGCGGGGAGGAGGGAGACCCAGTACTTC
CDR3aa: CASSECLLAGRRETQYF
len: 17
abundance: few
v_gene: TRBV25-1
j_gene: TRBJ2-5
d_gene: TRBD2

CDR3nt: TGTGCCAGCAGCTTAGCGGCTGGGATAGGGTCACCCCTCCACTTT
CDR3aa: CASSLAAGIGSPLHF
len: 15
abundance: few
v_gene: TRBV7-9
j_gene: TRBJ1-6
d_gene: .

CDR3nt: TGCGCCAGCAGCCGAGGGGGATCGGCGCAGTTCTTC
CDR3aa: CASSRGGSAQFF
len: 12
abundance: .
v_gene: TRBV4-1
j_gene: TRBJ2-1
d_gene: .

CDR3nt: TGTGCCAGCAGCTCCTTGGATACGTATGGCTACACCTTC
CDR3aa: CASSSLDTYGYTF
len: 13
abundance: .
v_gene: TRBV5-6
j_gene: TRBJ1-2
d_gene: .

CDR3nt: TGCAGTGCTAAGAACACAAACCACGAGCAGTACTTC
CDR3aa: CSAKNTNHEQYF
len: 12
abundance: .
v_gene: TRBV20-1
j_gene: TRBJ2-7
d_gene: .

CDR3nt: TGCGCCAGCAGCTTGGTACTCAGCGCCTCTGGGACAGATACGCAGTATTTT
CDR3aa: CASSLVLSASGTDTQYF
len: 17
abundance: .
v_gene: TRBV5-1
j_gene: TRBJ2-3
d_gene: .

CDR3nt: TGCAGTGCTAGAGGGACTCCCACACGGACTAGCGGGGAAGCGGACATTCAGTACTTC
CDR3aa: CSARGTPTRTSGEADIQYF
len: 19
abundance: few
v_gene: TRBV20-1
j_gene: TRBJ2-4
d_gene: TRBD2